A single sample is the source of the 8 T cell receptor beta chains below, sequenced in a study of shared clonotypes between healthy human individuals (dated by TCRdb to about 2020). The receptor library was made with the immunoSEQ multiplex PCR assay. TCRdb retrieved this table from immuneACCESS and kept in-frame rearrangements only. Not all clones are present; in checked studies, unresolved V genes account for under half, and no reason is known for the remainder. This sample has 2.5 million or so clones in its table, and around nine tenths of those were observed once. The leading ten clones occupy over 0.12% of the sample. Sequenced sample: naive CD4+ T cells sorted from blood. This specimen's cell subset or site label, interpreted: CD45RA+ positively selected. The receptor source for this set is a man in his late teens or twenties in good health.

The chain employs TRBV11-2 and TRBJ2-7; D not resolved. Germline V CDR1 and CDR2: SGHAT, FQNNGV. The V and J ends lost 2 bases and 1 base respectively, with 6 bases between them. This CDR3 contains 13 residues. Written as DNA, the CDR3 is TGTGCCAGCAGCTTACCCGGTTCCTACGAGCAGTACTTC. This translates into CASSLPGSYEQYF.

This clone was observed a single time. V is TRBV5-1 and J is TRBJ1-6, with D maybe TRBD1 (5 bases). The germline gives CDR1 SGHRS, CDR2 YFSETQ. V lost 2 bases to trimming and J lost 6 bases, with 15 bases between them. The CDR3 sequence is 16 residues long. CDR3 nucleotide sequence: TGCGCCAGCAGCTTTCCTTCCCCTAGGGGTAATTCACCCCTCCACTTT. This encodes CASSFPSPRGNSPLHF.

V gene TRBV2 combines with J gene TRBJ2-1; TRBD1 matches 8 bases. With V trimmed by 4 bases and J by 9 bases, 5 bases remained unmatched. Germline V gene lookup returns CDR1 SNHLY and CDR2 FYNNEI. The CDR3 is 13 amino acids. In nucleotides, the CDR3 is TGTGCCAGCAGTGCCAGGGGGCCGGTTGAGCAGTTCTTC. Protein product: CASSARGPVEQFF.

The rearrangement links TRBV5-4 to TRBJ2-7; D unresolved. V shed 0 bases and J shed 0 bases, with 10 bases lying between them. The CDR3 extends over 15 amino acids. Looked up from germline, CDR1 is SGHNT and CDR2 is YYREEE (reference sequence). The CDR3, as DNA: TGTGCCAGCAGCTTGGGAGTCCCCAGCTCCTACGAGCAGTACTTC. Its translation: CASSLGVPSSYEQYF.

The chain uses TRBV6-5 and TRBJ2-7; D might be TRBD2 (5 bases). The CDR3 runs to 15 residues. V lost 5 bases, J lost 3 bases, and 17 bases lay in between. CDR1 and CDR2 from the germline V gene are MNHEY and SVGAGI. The CDR3 reads CASSRVFVGNYEQYF. DNA for the CDR3: TGTGCCAGCAGTCGTGTTTTTGTCGGGAACTACGAGCAGTACTTC.

The chain recombines TRBV6-6 with TRBJ2-7, with a tentative D call TRBD1 (6 bases). CDR1 is MNHNY and CDR2 is SVGAGI in the germline V gene (reference sequence). This CDR3 contains 13 residues. Trimming stripped 5 bases from V and 2 bases from J, with 10 bases between. CDR3 in DNA: TGTGCCAGCAGTGGACAGCAAACCTACGAGCAGTACTTC. Residues: CASSGQQTYEQYF.

This clone has only one observation. J is TRBJ2-5 and V is TRBV4-1; 9 bases align to TRBD2. The CDR3 runs 16 residues. Trimming removed 0 bases from V and 5 bases from J; junction bases left unmatched: 7. Germline assignment: CDR1 MGHRA and CDR2 YSYEKL. The CDR3 reads CASSQDHMAGGETQYF. The CDR3 bases are TGCGCCAGCAGCCAAGATCATATGGCGGGAGGGGAGACCCAGTACTTC.

The chain uses TRBV10-3 and TRBJ1-4, with D tentatively TRBD1 (6 bases). The length of the CDR3 is 14 residues. Trimming took 10 bases from V and 5 from J, leaving 17 bases between them. Germline V gene sequence: CDR1 ENHRY, CDR2 SYGVKD. CDR3 in DNA: TGTGCCACCGGGGGCGACACGAAAAATGAAAAACTGTTTTTT. Protein: CATGGDTKNEKLFF.